One TCR beta chain is described in this entry. Its antigen is unknown. The entry originates in a study of a mutant IDH1 vaccine in newly diagnosed glioma. Overall study: Patients began vaccination 4-6 weeks after radiotherapy alone, or with temozolomide cycles.

Described time point: week 5, during vaccination. Each vaccine dose was 300 ug of mutant IDH1 20-mer peptide, with topical imiquimod. New WHO grade 3 or 4 astrocytomas that were IDH1-mutant and ATRX-lost had been found in donors. Notes on the study in general: Pseudoprogression apparently lacked any relation to changes in top peripheral T cell clonotypes.

The protocol was immunoSEQ multiplex PCR, while the TCRdb copy is restricted to in-frame clones and leaves out a portion. Among roughly 72,000 clones listed, over 75% were seen once. Trimming removed 4 bases from V and 2 bases from J, with 12 bases in between. This CDR3 spans 15 amino acids. Germline values: CDR1 SQVTM, CDR2 ANQGSEA. The genes are TRBV29-1 and TRBJ2-6, with a tentative D call TRBD2 (5 bases). Sequencing used PBMCs, obtained from a glioma patient whose treatment included an IDH1 peptide vaccine. This TCR was recovered from a woman aged 45-60 years with glioma. CDR3 sequence: CSVGVGETGANVLTF. CDR3 in DNA: TGCAGCGTTGGGGTGGGAGAAACTGGGGCCAACGTCCTGACTTTC.